Listed here is a single TCR beta chain. The antigen is not known. These data belong to a study of cytomegalovirus exposure and HLA in healthy donors. Study results and limitations: Three chains linked to CMV were shown in vitro to be specific for CMV antigens.

Germline CDR1 and CDR2: SGHTA and FQGNSA. The trim removed 0 bases at V and 2 bases at J, leaving 8 bases unmatched. The CDR3 spans 17 residues. Method: immunoSEQ multiplex PCR; TCRdb's copy keeps in-frame clones and lacks some. In the table there are some 80,000 clones, roughly 94% of which are singletons. The clonotype was recovered from a woman aged 18-29 years in good health and CMV-seronegative. Source material: PBMCs. The chain couples TRBV7-2 to TRBJ2-7, with TRBD2 matching over 9 bases. The CDR3 coding sequence is TGTGCCAGCAGCTTAGCGGGTAGCGGGGGCGCCCCCTACGAGCAGTACTTC. This codes for CASSLAGSGGAPYEQYF. Using reference TRBV7-2 and TRBJ2-7 for the parts outside the CDR3, the full variable domain is GAGVSQSPSNKVTEKGKDVELRCDPISGHTALYWYRQSLGQGLEFLIYFQGNSAPDKSGLPSDRFSAERTGGSVSTLTIQRTQQEDSAVYLCASSLAGSGGAPYEQYFGPGTRLTVT.